This TCR beta chain is drawn from a study of OX40 agonist ivuxolimab in advanced cancers. A note on the overall study: Ivuxolimab, which targeted the costimulatory receptor OX40 (CD134), was an agonistic, fully human IgG2 monoclonal antibody. In the dose-escalation cohort, 65% to 85% of patients were male, and the mean age was roughly 56 years with a range of about 20 to 79. Of the roughly 51 dose-escalation patients, hepatocellular carcinoma was present in roughly 19, melanoma in approximately 15, renal cell carcinoma in 9 and head and neck cancer in 9. Intravenous ivuxolimab was administered to patients every 2 weeks at six dose levels: 0.01, 0.1, 0.3, 1.5, 3 and 10 mg/kg. The point of sequencing TCRbeta in the periphery was to test whether ivuxolimab changed TCR sequence diversity and drove clonal T-cell expansion. Partial responses occurred in three dose-escalation patients: two with cutaneous melanoma and one with hepatocellular carcinoma. The paper reports the monotherapy dose-escalation portion (N of about 51 patients) of the phase I ivuxolimab trial. Prior anti-PD-1, anti-PD-L1 or anti-CTLA-4 therapy was permitted, and checkpoint inhibitors had been received by 30% to 40% of dose-escalation patients.

For sequencing of the TCRbeta CDR3 region, genomic DNA was extracted from the sorted cells. The immunoSEQ Assay was used for sequencing of TCRbeta CDR3 regions. TCRdb limited this immuneACCESS table to in-frame rearrangements with V and J called. A share of clones is missing; checked studies link under half to unresolved V genes, and the rest is unexplained. Present in this sample are 120,000 or so clones, roughly 87% of which were seen just once. Of the sample, around 0.26% falls within the top ten clones. Here is what the overall study found, with its caveats: In partial responders in the 0.1-3.0 mg/kg groups, normalized peripheral clonal expansion was found to be among the lowest, especially among CD8+ T cells. Low levels of normalized T-cell clonal expansion were also seen in some patients who did not respond. At doses of 0.1 to 3.0 mg/kg, clonal expansion of both CD4+ and CD8+ T cells in blood was seen between baseline and week 6. The antigen specificity of the peripheral T cells that underwent clonal expansion was not determined. After ivuxolimab, more expanded clones were found on average in CD8+ T cells than in CD4+ T cells.

Patients with a history of autoimmune disease or receiving systemic immunosuppression were excluded from the trial. In every dose cohort, peripheral blood was drawn for TCR sequencing at baseline, cycle 4 day 1, and cycle 7 day 1. The samples were taken from a phase I, first-in-human, multicenter, open-label dose-escalation trial of ivuxolimab. The trial enrolled adults with locally advanced or metastatic head and neck squamous cell, hepatocellular, melanoma or renal cell carcinoma. Before TCR sequencing, CD4+ T cells and CD8+ T cells from peripheral blood were sorted into separate populations. Reading the germline V gene gives CDR1 SGHDT and CDR2 YYEEEE. From cysteine to phenylalanine, the CDR3 is 16 amino acids long. The sequence is cut down to CDR3 DNA, 48 bases in frame from base 1. The germline V and J ends show losses of 4 bases and 1 base respectively, and no gene match explains 11 bases of the junction.

Comments on this clone: Its specific antigen is unknown. There are no base qualities to consult, and no much larger clone falls within one base.

Here the chain combines TRBV5-6 and TRBJ2-7; the junction holds 7 bases that match TRBD2. Source: CD4+ or CD8+ T cells sorted from blood, taken in a trial of the OX40 agonist ivuxolimab. The receptor's source is an adult with an advanced solid tumor such as melanoma, head and neck, liver or kidney cancer. The CDR3 reads as follows: CASSPGVLAASYEQYF. The sequenced DNA is TGTGCCAGCAGCCCGGGGGTCCTAGCGGCGTCCTACGAGCAGTACTTC.